Below, one T cell receptor (beta chain) is given with its context. Its target is not known. This record belongs to a study of cytomegalovirus exposure and HLA in healthy donors. Notes on the study in general: In a later analysis, at a false discovery rate of 0.05, roughly 17,000 TCR beta sequences were associated with HLA alleles. Prior analysis indicated that the majority of TCR beta V segments exhibited productivity approximately 90% or approximately 30% of the time. Immune exposure data for these donors was limited to CMV serostatus. The study put 150 to 200 TCR beta chains on its list as cytomegalovirus-associated.

Germline V gene sequence: CDR1 SGHKS, CDR2 YYEKEE (reference sequence). V shed 4 bases and J shed 4 bases, with 14 bases lying between them. CDR3 length equals 14 residues. The PCR used 60 Vbeta and 13 Jbeta primers. Some clones are missing from TCRdb's copy, which holds only in-frame ones; the method was immunoSEQ multiplex PCR. In the table there are more than 80,000 clones, 71% of which are singletons. The receptor's source is a female donor in good health and CMV-seronegative. The V gene is TRBV5-5, the J gene TRBJ2-5; D possibly corresponds to TRBD2 (7 bases). The specimen sequenced was PBMCs. CDR3 sequence (DNA): TGTGCCAGCAGCCCAACAGGGAGGGGAGAGACCCAGTACTTC. Translating it yields CASSPTGRGETQYF.